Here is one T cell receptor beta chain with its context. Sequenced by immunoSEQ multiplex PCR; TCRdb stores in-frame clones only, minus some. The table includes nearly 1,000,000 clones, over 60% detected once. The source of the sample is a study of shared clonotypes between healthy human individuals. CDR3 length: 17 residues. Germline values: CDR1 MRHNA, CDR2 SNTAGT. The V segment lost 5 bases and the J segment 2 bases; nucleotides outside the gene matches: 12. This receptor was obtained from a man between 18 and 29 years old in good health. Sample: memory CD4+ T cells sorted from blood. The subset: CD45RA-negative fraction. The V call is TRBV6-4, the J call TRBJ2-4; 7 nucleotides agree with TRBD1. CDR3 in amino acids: CASSKTGTARPKNIQYF. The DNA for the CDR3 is TGTGCCAGCAGTAAAACCGGGACAGCCCGTCCCAAAAACATTCAGTACTTC.